These 20 T cell receptor beta chains came from one sample sequenced in a study of blood T cell repertoires in COVID-19. Generated by immunoSEQ multiplex PCR, the TCRdb table keeps only in-frame clones and is missing some. The table lists 150,000 or so clones, over 65% of them singletons, with 4.5% to 5% in the top ten. Sequenced input: peripheral blood. The receptor source for this set is an elderly woman with active or convalescent COVID-19.

This clone was counted once. The V call is TRBV29-1, the J call TRBJ1-2; 9 bases fit TRBD1. The V gene end was trimmed by 5 bases and the J gene end by 8 bases; junction bases not matched to a gene: 6. CDR3 length: 12 residues. Germline CDR1 SQVTM, CDR2 ANQGSEA. The CDR3 sequence: CSVQQGAGGYTF. As DNA, the CDR3 is TGCAGCGTTCAACAGGGGGCAGGAGGCTACACCTTC. Complete variable domain (other parts from reference TRBV29-1 and TRBJ1-2): SAVISQKPSRDICQRGTSLTIQCQVDSQVTMMFWYRQQPGQSLTLIATANQGSEATYESGFVIDKFPISRPNLTFSTLTVSNMSPEDSSIYLCSVQQGAGGYTFGSGTRLTVV.

The rearrangement links TRBV11-1 to TRBJ1-1; D is uncertain. CDR3 length equals 13 residues. V was shortened by 2 bases and J by 8 bases, with 12 bases between the two germline ends. CDR1 and CDR2 (germline): SGHAT, FQDESV (reference sequence). The CDR3, as DNA: TGTGCCAGCAGCTTATACCCCTGGCAGGAAGCTTTCTTT. Translation: CASSLYPWQEAFF. The complete variable domain, with remaining parts taken from reference TRBV11-1 and TRBJ1-1, reads EAEVAQSPRYKITEKSQAVAFWCDPISGHATLYWYRQILGQGPELLVQFQDESVVDDSQLPKDRFSAERLKGVDSTLKIQPAELGDSAMYLCASSLYPWQEAFFGQGTRLTVV.

The rearrangement links TRBV19 to TRBJ1-1; 7 bases line up with TRBD1. Germline CDR1 is LNHDA and CDR2 is SQIVND (reference sequence). The CDR3 covers 16 residues. V trimming: 7 bases; J trimming: 3 bases; junction bases outside the gene matches: 14. The CDR3 loop reads CASIPGTANGDTEAFF. CDR3 in DNA: TGTGCCAGTATCCCGGGGACAGCCAATGGGGACACTGAAGCTTTCTTT.

The V gene is TRBV2, the J gene TRBJ1-1; 8 bases agree with TRBD1. CDR1 SNHLY and CDR2 FYNNEI come from the germline V gene. The trim removed 6 bases at V and 1 base at J, leaving 4 bases unmatched. CDR3 length: 14 residues. The CDR3 protein is CASRDRVGNTEAFF. The CDR3 coding sequence is TGTGCCAGCAGGGACAGGGTGGGGAACACTGAAGCTTTCTTT.

This clone was counted once. The chain is built from TRBV28 and TRBJ2-3; weak D call: TRBD2 (7 bases). Trimming removed 3 bases from V and 6 bases from J, with 16 bases in between. Per the germline V gene, CDR1 is MDHEN and CDR2 is SYDVKM. The CDR3 sequence is 15 residues long. CDR3 DNA sequence: TGTGCCAGCAGTTTGCGGGGGCGGGATTTTGATACGCAGTATTTT. Protein sequence: CASSLRGRDFDTQYF.

This clone came up a few times. This sequence joins TRBV4-2 and TRBJ2-7; tentatively, D is TRBD1 (5 bases). CDR1 LGHNA and CDR2 YNFKEQ come from the germline V gene. V was trimmed by 0 bases and J by 7 bases, leaving 19 bases between them. The CDR3 consists of 16 residues. CDR3 DNA sequence: TGTGCCAGCAGCCAAGATCTACAGGTATCCCTACGGGAGCAGTACTTC. Its protein is CASSQDLQVSLREQYF.

The chain recombines TRBV27 with TRBJ2-7; 7 bases are shared with TRBD1. The germline gives CDR1 MNHEY, CDR2 SMNVEV (reference sequence). With 6 bases clipped from V and 4 bases from J, the junction kept 9 bases outside the gene matches. This CDR3 contains 14 residues. The CDR3 loop reads CASSKSDRKYEQYF. As DNA, the CDR3 is TGTGCCAGCAGCAAGTCGGACAGGAAGTACGAGCAGTACTTC.

This clone has a handful of counts. The same CDR3 arises from other DNA sequences in this sample as well. V gene TRBV28 combines with J gene TRBJ1-6; 7 bases match TRBD1. The V and J ends lost 5 bases and 7 bases, in that order; junction bases with no gene match: 8. Germline V gene data show CDR1 as MDHEN and CDR2 as SYDVKM. CDR3 length equals 15 residues. The chain's CDR3 is CASSPNTGENSPLHF. The CDR3 DNA reads as TGTGCCAGCAGTCCTAACACAGGGGAGAATTCACCCCTCCACTTT.

The genes are TRBV28 and TRBJ1-2; TRBD1 is a possible D gene (6 bases). CDR1 is MDHEN, CDR2 SYDVKM, per germline. The V end was cut by 1 base, the J end by 5 bases, with 11 bases between. This CDR3 comprises 14 residues. As DNA, the CDR3 is TGTGCCAGCAGTTTATCGGACAGCACTTATGGCTACACCTTC. Translating gives CASSLSDSTYGYTF.

The chain carries TRBV30 and TRBJ2-7; TRBD1 aligns across 7 bases. V was pared by 2 bases and J by 3 bases, with 10 bases of the junction left unmatched. Germline CDR1 and CDR2: GTSNPN and SVGIG (reference sequence). The CDR3 is 15 amino acids. DNA for the CDR3: TGTGCCTGGAGTCCCCTCGGGACAGCAAACTACGAGCAGTACTTC. It specifies CAWSPLGTANYEQYF.

This clone was counted only a few times. The chain employs TRBV19 and TRBJ1-1; 11 bases are a match to TRBD1. CDR1 LNHDA and CDR2 SQIVND come from the germline V gene (reference sequence). Losses at the gene ends were 5 bases for V and 1 base for J; bases not matched to a gene: 0. This CDR3 contains 14 residues. This CDR3 is CASSGQGANTEAFF. The CDR3 DNA sequence: TGTGCCAGTAGTGGACAGGGGGCGAACACTGAAGCTTTCTTT.

The chain is built from TRBV5-6 and TRBJ1-2; 12 nucleotides line up with TRBD1. The CDR3 is 16 residues long. J was trimmed by 2 bases and V by 0 bases; bases with no gene match: 2. Germline V CDR1 and CDR2: SGHDT, YYEEEE. The CDR3 DNA sequence: TGTGCCAGCAGCTTGGAGGGACAGGGGGCCAACTATGGCTACACCTTC. It translates to CASSLEGQGANYGYTF. Variable domain in full (rest from reference TRBV5-6 and TRBJ1-2): DAGVTQSPTHLIKTRGQQVTLRCSPKSGHDTVSWYQQALGQGPQFIFQYYEEEERQRGNFPDRFSGHQFPNYSSELNVNALLLGDSALYLCASSLEGQGANYGYTFGSGTRLTVV.

This clone appeared many times. This chain connects TRBV6-1 to TRBJ2-7; D might be TRBD2 (7 bases). V lost 3 bases to trimming and J lost 6 bases, with 15 bases between them. Germline V gives CDR1 MNHNS, CDR2 SASEGT. The CDR3 contains 14 residues. The CDR3 loop is CASSDGGGAGEQYF. The CDR3 DNA follows: TGTGCCAGCAGTGATGGAGGGGGGGCGGGCGAGCAGTACTTC.

The CDR3 loop is CASSRGGGYEQYF. The CDR3 coding sequence is TGTGCCAGCAGTCGCGGGGGGGGCTACGAGCAGTACTTC. The gene calls are TRBV6-5 and TRBJ2-7, with 9 bases fitting TRBD2. V lost 5 bases to trimming and J lost 3 bases; unmatched junction nucleotides: 2. Germline V CDR1 and CDR2: MNHEY, SVGAGI. CDR3 length equals 13 residues.

This clone was seen only a few times. This chain joins TRBV2 and TRBJ1-1, with D possibly matching TRBD1 (6 bases). Germline loops: CDR1 SNHLY, CDR2 FYNNEI. This CDR3 has 14 residues. The germline V and J ends were trimmed by 5 bases and 4 bases, with 14 bases remaining between them. The CDR3 loop is CASSPEQGFTEAFF. As DNA, the CDR3 is TGTGCCAGCAGTCCAGAACAGGGATTCACTGAAGCTTTCTTT.

The chain links TRBV4-1 to TRBJ1-2, with D perhaps matching TRBD1 (6 bases). The CDR3 totals 14 residues. Deletions cut 1 base from V and 2 bases from J, with 8 bases between. Germline V CDR1 and CDR2: MGHRA, YSYEKL. The DNA of the CDR3 is TGCGCCAGCAGCCAAGTAACAGGGAACTATGGCTACACCTTC. As protein: CASSQVTGNYGYTF.

The chain joins TRBV4-2 to TRBJ2-2; 7 nucleotides match TRBD1. Germline V lookup: CDR1 LGHNA, CDR2 YNFKEQ. The CDR3 has 19 amino acids. V gave up 4 bases and J gave up 1 base; unmatched junction bases: 15. The CDR3 bases are TGTGCCAGCAGCCGAACACACCTAACAGGGGTAGGGAACACCGGGGAGCTGTTTTTT. Encoded protein: CASSRTHLTGVGNTGELFF.

The rearrangement uses TRBV19 and TRBJ2-5, with a possible D match to TRBD2 (6 bases). Between the trimmed V and J ends, which lost 2 bases and 4 bases, there was a span of 11 bases. The V gene's germline CDR1 is LNHDA and CDR2 SQIVND (reference sequence). The CDR3 length is 14 residues. This CDR3 reads CASSIQGGGETQYF. DNA of the CDR3: TGTGCCAGTAGTATACAGGGAGGTGGAGAGACCCAGTACTTC.

J is TRBJ1-1 and V is TRBV4-3; 11 nucleotides line up with TRBD1. V lost 3 bases, J lost 8 bases, and 8 bases stayed unmatched. The CDR3 is made up of 15 amino acids. Germline V lookup: CDR1 LGHNA, CDR2 YSLEER. The CDR3 DNA reads as TGCGCCAGCAGCCAGTTGGGACAGGGGGGTACCGAAGCTTTCTTT. Translating it yields CASSQLGQGGTEAFF.

This clone was counted only a few times. The chain recombines TRBV6-5 with TRBJ1-2, with D perhaps matching TRBD1 (5 bases). The CDR3 is made up of 14 amino acids. Germline V gene sequence: CDR1 MNHEY, CDR2 SVGAGI. V was cut by 2 bases and J by 4 bases, with 11 bases left in between. The CDR3 DNA is TGTGCCAGCAGTTACGACAGTCTGAGCTATGGCTACACCTTC. As protein: CASSYDSLSYGYTF.